These T cell receptor beta chains were read from a single sample in a study of early stage breast cancer tumors. Profiling relied on immunoSEQ multiplex PCR, and the TCRdb table lists in-frame clones only, not all of them. The profile shows about 4,800 clones, about 70% of them singletons. The sequencing input was normal breast tissue next to the tumor. All receptors come from a person between 55 and 69 years old with breast cancer. Both conserved end residues are part of each CDR3. A D gene is named only where the DNA matches it firmly. The size entry is marked missing in some rows and otherwise reads once, few, many or a size class.

- TRBJ2-2 TRBV7-9 - CASSVPGTGELFF TGTGCCAGCAGCGTGCCGGGCACCGGGGAGCTGTTTTTT
- TRBJ2-7 TRBV9 - CASSAGGGEFYEQYF TGTGCCAGCAGCGCAGGGGGGGGAGAGTTCTACGAGCAGTACTTC
TRBD2 TRBJ2-3 TRBV7-2 - CASSLWGTSGSVDTQYF TGTGCCAGCAGCTTATGGGGGACTAGCGGGAGCGTTGATACGCAGTATTTT
- TRBJ2-7 TRBV11-1 - CASSLTMVLTVGTFYEQYF TGTGCCAGCAGCTTAACCATGGTTCTGACCGTTGGGACTTTCTACGAGCAGTACTTC
TRBD2 TRBJ2-3 TRBV7-8 few CASSWSSGGASDTQYF TGTGCCAGCAGCTGGAGTAGCGGGGGGGCTTCAGATACGCAGTATTTT
- TRBJ1-2 TRBV5-4 - CASSWGSGSNYGYTF TGTGCCAGCAGCTGGGGGTCTGGGTCCAACTATGGCTACACCTTC
- TRBJ2-3 TRBV29-1 - CSAGGGGWADTQYF TGCAGCGCTGGGGGAGGTGGATGGGCAGATACGCAGTATTTT
- TRBJ2-7 TRBV7-8 once CASSLFQGPSYEQYF TGTGCCAGCAGCTTGTTCCAGGGGCCCTCCTACGAGCAGTACTTC
- TRBJ1-1 TRBV7-9 - CASSLVLMKTEAFF TGTGCCAGCAGCTTAGTACTAATGAAGACAGAAGCTTTCTTT
TRBD2 TRBJ2-7 TRBV7-9 medium-sized CASSPTSGRDLSYEQYF TGTGCCAGCAGCCCAACTAGCGGGAGGGACCTCTCCTACGAGCAGTACTTC
- TRBJ2-7 TRBV4-2 few CASSQNDGGRFEQYF TGTGCCAGCAGCCAGAATGACGGGGGGCGGTTCGAGCAGTACTTC
TRBD1 TRBJ2-2 TRBV5-1 medium-sized CASSWAGQGTGELFF TGCGCCAGCAGCTGGGCGGGACAGGGAACCGGGGAGCTGTTTTTT
- TRBJ2-7 TRBV7-2 few CASSLGGQGFPYEQYF TGTGCCAGCAGCTTAGGAGGTCAGGGGTTCCCCTACGAGCAGTACTTC
- TRBJ2-1 TRBV25-1 - CASSELRSSYNEQFF TGTGCCAGCAGTGAATTGAGAAGCTCCTACAATGAGCAGTTCTTC
TRBD2 TRBJ2-3 TRBV5-4 - CASSIPSGETNTDTQYF TGTGCCAGCAGCATCCCTAGCGGGGAGACGAACACAGATACGCAGTATTTT
- TRBJ2-2 TRBV4-1 - CASSQVLGAPRGELFF TGCGCCAGCAGCCAAGTATTAGGCGCTCCTAGGGGGGAGCTGTTTTTT
- TRBJ2-2 TRBV5-8 - CASSLVGLLENTGELFF TGTGCCAGCAGCCTAGTGGGCCTGCTCGAGAACACCGGGGAGCTGTTTTTT
- TRBJ1-2 TRBV6-1 - CASSSDRNYGYTF TGTGCCAGCAGTTCCGACAGAAACTATGGCTACACCTTC
- TRBJ1-3 TRBV5-8 - CASSLGGASGNTIYF TGTGCCAGCAGCTTGGGGGGTGCCTCTGGAAACACCATATATTTT
- TRBJ2-3 TRBV9 once CASSPLDTDTQYF TGTGCCAGCAGCCCTCTGGACACAGATACGCAGTATTTT
TRBD2 TRBJ2-7 TRBV19 - CASRAKAGVSYEQYF TGTGCCAGTAGGGCGAAAGCGGGAGTGTCCTACGAGCAGTACTTC
TRBD2 TRBJ2-5 TRBV10-3 - CAIRADSGEQETQYF TGTGCCATCAGGGCGGATAGCGGGGAACAAGAGACCCAGTACTTC
- TRBJ1-2 TRBV2 once CASFDGVYGYTF TGTGCCAGCTTCGACGGCGTTTATGGCTACACCTTC
- TRBJ2-2 TRBV25-1 few CASMGSEGTGELFF TGTGCCAGCATGGGTAGCGAGGGCACCGGGGAGCTGTTTTTT
- TRBJ2-5 TRBV18 - CASADYSETQYF TGTGCCAGCGCGGACTACTCAGAGACCCAGTACTTC
TRBD1 TRBJ1-5 TRBV18 few CASSPDRDKPQHF TGTGCCAGCTCACCCGACAGGGATAAGCCCCAGCATTTT
- TRBJ2-3 TRBV13 - CASSLGRTDTQYF TGTGCCAGCAGCTTAGGACGCACAGATACGCAGTATTTT
- TRBJ1-1 TRBV9 once CASSVVGQVNTEAFF TGTGCCAGCAGCGTAGTGGGCCAGGTGAACACTGAAGCTTTCTTT
TRBD1 TRBJ1-4 TRBV30 - CAWSPESTPGGWGEKLFF TGTGCCTGGAGTCCGGAATCCACCCCAGGGGGCTGGGGTGAAAAACTGTTTTTT
- TRBJ1-1 TRBV29-1 few CSVDLVEAFF TGCAGCGTTGATCTGGTGGAAGCTTTCTTT
TRBD2 TRBJ2-5 TRBV11-3 few CASSFGLAGVETQYF TGTGCCAGCAGCTTCGGCCTAGCGGGAGTAGAGACCCAGTACTTC
- TRBJ2-5 TRBV9 - CASSVGGSGIGETQYF TGTGCCAGCAGCGTAGGTGGGAGTGGGATCGGGGAGACCCAGTACTTC
TRBD2 TRBJ2-2 TRBV7-2 - CASSLPGLAGVSGELFF TGTGCCAGCAGCCTCCCCGGCCTAGCGGGGGTCTCCGGGGAGCTGTTTTTT
TRBD1 TRBJ1-1 TRBV9 few CASSKRQGPPEDTEAFF TGTGCCAGCAGCAAACGACAGGGACCGCCTGAGGACACTGAAGCTTTCTTT
TRBD1 TRBJ2-7 TRBV27 - CASSFTGTGGYEQYF TGTGCCAGCAGTTTCACTGGGACAGGGGGTTACGAGCAGTACTTC
- TRBJ1-2 TRBV5-5 once CASSLDQLNDYGYTF TGTGCCAGCAGCTTGGACCAACTAAATGACTATGGCTACACCTTC
- TRBJ2-2 TRBV2 few CASKFTGELFF TGTGCCAGCAAGTTCACCGGGGAGCTGTTTTTT
TRBD1 TRBJ1-2 TRBV15 - CATSLGGQGMYGYTF TGTGCCACCAGCTTAGGAGGACAGGGGATGTATGGCTACACCTTC
TRBD2 TRBJ2-2 TRBV19 - CASSIGSGINTGELFF TGTGCCAGTAGTATAGGTAGCGGGATAAACACCGGGGAGCTGTTTTTT
- TRBJ1-1 TRBV30 - CAWSATPFGNTEAFF TGTGCCTGGAGTGCCACCCCGTTTGGGAACACTGAAGCTTTCTTT
- TRBJ2-2 TRBV29-1 - CSVTGTNTGELFF TGCAGCGTCACTGGGACGAACACCGGGGAGCTGTTTTTT
- TRBJ2-2 TRBV5-5 few CASSLDSQLYTGELFF TGTGCCAGCAGCTTGGACTCCCAGCTATACACCGGGGAGCTGTTTTTT
TRBD2 TRBJ2-5 TRBV6-5 once CASSSSGGSVQETQYF TGTGCCAGCAGTTCTAGCGGGGGGTCCGTACAAGAGACCCAGTACTTC
- TRBJ2-5 TRBV5-1 - CASSFMDSEINETQYF TGCGCCAGCAGCTTTATGGACAGCGAAATAAACGAGACCCAGTACTTC
- TRBJ2-2 TRBV19 few CASSSSRESGELFF TGTGCCAGTAGTAGTTCGCGGGAATCCGGGGAGCTGTTTTTT
- TRBJ2-7 TRBV16 - CASSQSRVFSYEQYF TGTGCCAGCAGCCAATCGCGGGTCTTCTCCTACGAGCAGTACTTC
- TRBJ2-2 TRBV11-3 - CASSPQGLNTGELFF TGTGCCAGCAGCCCCCAAGGGCTGAACACCGGGGAGCTGTTTTTT
TRBD2 TRBJ2-7 TRBV19 - CASSLAGGPYEQYF TGTGCCAGTAGTCTAGCGGGAGGACCCTACGAGCAGTACTTC
- TRBJ1-6 TRBV27 - CASSFQWAGSPLHF TGTGCCAGCAGTTTCCAATGGGCAGGGTCACCCCTCCACTTT
TRBD1 TRBJ1-2 TRBV6-5 - CASNKPGDRFEGYTF TGTGCCAGTAATAAACCCGGGGACAGGTTCGAGGGCTACACCTTC